This T cell receptor beta chain was retrieved from a study of radiation and T cells in renal cell carcinoma. The overall study: Nephrectomy followed 15 Gy stereotactic body radiation by 4 weeks. Overall study findings and caveats: Pretreatment tumor biopsies were lacking, so baseline clonotypes are unknown. From baseline, blood top tumor clonotypes peaked at 2 weeks post-radiation.

TCRdb's copy holds only in-frame clones and misses some; the assay was immunoSEQ multiplex PCR. The sample has 130,000 or so clones, roughly 85% seen once. The CDR3 extends over 17 amino acids. The J segment lost 4 bases and the V segment lost 0 bases, leaving 5 bases of the junction unmatched. Germline V lookup: CDR1 LGHNA, CDR2 YNFKEQ. In the case of this clone: Antigen: not known.

Time point given: baseline pretreatment blood. Treatment of the sample: 15 Gy SBRT to primary tumor, nephrectomy 4 weeks later. Blood was sampled at baseline, 2 weeks and 4 weeks after SBRT. The gene calls are TRBV4-2 and TRBJ2-3; 12 bases align to TRBD2. The sequenced sample was blood, obtained from a patient whose treatment included radiotherapy and nephrectomy. The sequence was obtained from a woman in her forties or fifties with renal cell carcinoma. The CDR3 reads CASSQELAGGPSDTQYF. The CDR3 DNA follows: TGTGCCAGCAGCCAAGAGCTAGCGGGAGGGCCATCAGATACGCAGTATTTT.